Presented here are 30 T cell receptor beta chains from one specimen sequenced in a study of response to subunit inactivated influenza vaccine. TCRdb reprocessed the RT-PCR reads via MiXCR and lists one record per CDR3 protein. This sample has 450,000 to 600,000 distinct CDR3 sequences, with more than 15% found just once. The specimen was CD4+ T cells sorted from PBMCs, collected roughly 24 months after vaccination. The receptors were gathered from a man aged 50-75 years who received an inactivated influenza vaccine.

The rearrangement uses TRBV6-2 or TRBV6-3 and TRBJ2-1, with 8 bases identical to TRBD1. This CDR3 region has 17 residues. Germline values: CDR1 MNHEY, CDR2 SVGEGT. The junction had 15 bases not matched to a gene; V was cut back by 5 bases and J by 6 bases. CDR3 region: CASSPGDRDRILNEQFF. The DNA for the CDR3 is TGTGCCAGCAGTCCCGGGGACCGGGACAGGATACTCAATGAGCAGTTCTTC.

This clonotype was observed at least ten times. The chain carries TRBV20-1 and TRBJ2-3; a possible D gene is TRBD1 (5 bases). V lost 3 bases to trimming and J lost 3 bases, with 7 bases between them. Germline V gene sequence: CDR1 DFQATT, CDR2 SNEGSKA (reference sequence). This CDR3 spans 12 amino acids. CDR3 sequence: CSARTVTDTQYF. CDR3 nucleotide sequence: TGCAGTGCTAGGACAGTAACAGATACGCAGTATTTT.

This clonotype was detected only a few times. CDR3 in amino acids: CATGTPRTDTQYF. The CDR3 region has the DNA TGTGCCACCGGGACGCCACGCACAGATACGCAGTATTTT. This chain links TRBV12-3 or TRBV12-4 with TRBJ2-3; D possibly matches TRBD1 or TRBD2 (5 bases each). The CDR3 runs to 13 residues. Trimming pared 10 bases from V and 1 base from J, leaving 12 bases between.

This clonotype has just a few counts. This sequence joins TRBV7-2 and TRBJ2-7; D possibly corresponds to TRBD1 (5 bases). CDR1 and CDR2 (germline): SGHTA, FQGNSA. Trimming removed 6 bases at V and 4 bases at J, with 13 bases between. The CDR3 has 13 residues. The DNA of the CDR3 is TGTGCCAGCAGTTTGACAGATCAGTACGAGCAGTACTTC. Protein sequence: CASSLTDQYEQYF. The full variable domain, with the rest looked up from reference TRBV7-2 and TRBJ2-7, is GAGVSQSPSNKVTEKGKDVELRCDPISGHTALYWYRQSLGQGLEFLIYFQGNSAPDKSGLPSDRFSAERTGGSVSTLTIQRTQQEDSAVYLCASSLTDQYEQYFGPGTRLTVT.

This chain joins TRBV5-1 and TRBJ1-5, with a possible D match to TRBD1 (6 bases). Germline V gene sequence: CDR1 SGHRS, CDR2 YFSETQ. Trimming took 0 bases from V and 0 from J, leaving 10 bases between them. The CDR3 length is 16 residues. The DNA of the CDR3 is TGCGCCAGCAGCTTGGGGTCACAGGGTAGCAATCAGCCCCAGCATTTT. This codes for CASSLGSQGSNQPQHF. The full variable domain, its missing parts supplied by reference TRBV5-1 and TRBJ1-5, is KAGVTQTPRYLIKTRGQQVTLSCSPISGHRSVSWYQQTPGQGLQFLFEYFSETQRNKGNFPGRFSGRQFSNSRSEMNVSTLELGDSALYLCASSLGSQGSNQPQHFGDGTRLSIL.

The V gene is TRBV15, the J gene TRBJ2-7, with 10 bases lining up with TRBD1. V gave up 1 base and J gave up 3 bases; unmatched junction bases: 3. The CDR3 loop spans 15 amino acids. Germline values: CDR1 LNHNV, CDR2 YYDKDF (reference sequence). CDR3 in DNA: TGTGCCACCAGCAGAGCCGGGACAGGGGACTACGAGCAGTACTTC. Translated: CATSRAGTGDYEQYF.

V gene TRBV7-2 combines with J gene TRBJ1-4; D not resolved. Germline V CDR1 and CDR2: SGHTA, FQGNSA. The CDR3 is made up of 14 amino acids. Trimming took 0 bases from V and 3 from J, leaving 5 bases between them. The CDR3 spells CASSLAGPNEKLFF. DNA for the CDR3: TGTGCCAGCAGCTTAGCCGGCCCTAATGAAAAACTGTTTTTT.

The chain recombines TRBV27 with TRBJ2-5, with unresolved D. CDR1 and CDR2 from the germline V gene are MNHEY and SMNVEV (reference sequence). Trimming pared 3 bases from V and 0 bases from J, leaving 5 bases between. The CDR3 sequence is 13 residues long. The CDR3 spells CASSFAYQETQYF. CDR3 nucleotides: TGTGCCAGCAGTTTCGCCTACCAAGAGACCCAGTACTTC.

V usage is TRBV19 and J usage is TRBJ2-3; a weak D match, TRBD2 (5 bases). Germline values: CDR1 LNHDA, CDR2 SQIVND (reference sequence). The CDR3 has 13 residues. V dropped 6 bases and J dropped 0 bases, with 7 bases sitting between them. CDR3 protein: CASSGKSTDTQYF. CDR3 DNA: TGTGCCAGTAGCGGGAAGAGCACAGATACGCAGTATTTT.

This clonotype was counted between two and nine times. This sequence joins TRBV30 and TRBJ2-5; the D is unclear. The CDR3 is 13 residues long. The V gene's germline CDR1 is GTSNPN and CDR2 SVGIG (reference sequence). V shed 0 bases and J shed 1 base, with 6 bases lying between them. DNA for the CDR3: TGTGCCTGGAGTGTGAAGTCCCAAGAGACCCAGTACTTC. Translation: CAWSVKSQETQYF.

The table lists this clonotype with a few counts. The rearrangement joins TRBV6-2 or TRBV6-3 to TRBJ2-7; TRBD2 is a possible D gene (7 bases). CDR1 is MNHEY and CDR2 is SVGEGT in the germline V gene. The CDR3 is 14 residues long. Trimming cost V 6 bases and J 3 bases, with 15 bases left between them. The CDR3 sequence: CASSKGGAYYEQYF. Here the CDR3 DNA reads TGTGCCAGCAGCAAGGGGGGGGCGTACTACGAGCAGTACTTC.

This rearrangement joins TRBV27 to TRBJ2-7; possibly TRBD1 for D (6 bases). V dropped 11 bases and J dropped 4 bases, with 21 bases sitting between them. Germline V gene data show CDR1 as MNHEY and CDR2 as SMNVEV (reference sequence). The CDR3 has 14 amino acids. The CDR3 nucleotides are TGTGCCTCCCAAAGGGTAGGGACACAATACGAGCAGTACTTC. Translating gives CASQRVGTQYEQYF.

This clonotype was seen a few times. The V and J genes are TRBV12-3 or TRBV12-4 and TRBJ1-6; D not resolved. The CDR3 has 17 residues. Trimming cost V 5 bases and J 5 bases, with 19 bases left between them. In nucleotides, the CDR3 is TGTGCCAGCAGTACCTACGCGAGTTTAGCTGATAATTCACCCCTCCACTTT. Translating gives CASSTYASLADNSPLHF.

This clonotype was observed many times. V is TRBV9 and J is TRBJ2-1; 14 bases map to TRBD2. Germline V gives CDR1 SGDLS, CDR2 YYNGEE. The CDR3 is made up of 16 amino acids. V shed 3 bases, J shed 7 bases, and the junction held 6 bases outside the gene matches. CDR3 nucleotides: TGTGCCAGCAGCGCCCGGACTAGCGGGAGGTCAAATGAGCAGTTCTTC. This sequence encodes CASSARTSGRSNEQFF.

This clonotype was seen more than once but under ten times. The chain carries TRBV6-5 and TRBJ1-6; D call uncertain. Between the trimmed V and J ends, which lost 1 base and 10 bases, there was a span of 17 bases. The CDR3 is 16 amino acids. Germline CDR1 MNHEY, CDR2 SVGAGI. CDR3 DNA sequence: TGTGCCAGCAGTTACTTCGACCCAAAGGCCGGATCACCCCTCCACTTT. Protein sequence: CASSYFDPKAGSPLHF.

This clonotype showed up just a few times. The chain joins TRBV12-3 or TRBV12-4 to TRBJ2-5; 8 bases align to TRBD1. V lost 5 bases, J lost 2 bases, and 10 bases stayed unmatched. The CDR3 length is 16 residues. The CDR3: CASSANRGSEQETQYF. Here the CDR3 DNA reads TGTGCCAGCAGTGCGAACAGGGGGAGTGAACAAGAGACCCAGTACTTC.

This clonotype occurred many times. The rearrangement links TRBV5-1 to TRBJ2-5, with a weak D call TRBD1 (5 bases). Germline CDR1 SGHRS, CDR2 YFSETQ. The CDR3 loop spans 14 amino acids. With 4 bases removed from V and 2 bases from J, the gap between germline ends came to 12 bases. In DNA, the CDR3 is TGCGCCAGCAGCCCATCCCAGGGTCAAGAGACCCAGTACTTC. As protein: CASSPSQGQETQYF.

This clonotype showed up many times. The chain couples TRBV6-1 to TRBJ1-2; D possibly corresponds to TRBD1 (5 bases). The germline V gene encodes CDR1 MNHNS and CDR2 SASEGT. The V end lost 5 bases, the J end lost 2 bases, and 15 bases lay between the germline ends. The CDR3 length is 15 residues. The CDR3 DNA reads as TGTGCCAGCAGTCCGCGGGGCCGGGGAAACTATGGCTACACCTTC. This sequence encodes CASSPRGRGNYGYTF.

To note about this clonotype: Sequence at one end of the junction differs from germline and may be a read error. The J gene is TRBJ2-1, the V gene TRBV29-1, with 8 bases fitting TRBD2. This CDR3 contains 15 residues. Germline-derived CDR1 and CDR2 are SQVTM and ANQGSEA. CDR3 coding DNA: TGCAGCGCTGAAACTCAGCGGGGGCCCTACAATGAGCAGTTCTTC. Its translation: CSAETQRGPYNEQFF.

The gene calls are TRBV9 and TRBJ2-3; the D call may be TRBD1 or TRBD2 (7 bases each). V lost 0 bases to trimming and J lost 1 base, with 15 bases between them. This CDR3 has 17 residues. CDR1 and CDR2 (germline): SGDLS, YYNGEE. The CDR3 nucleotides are TGTGCCAGCAGCGTAGCCACTAGCGACAGGGGCACAGATACGCAGTATTTT. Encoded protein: CASSVATSDRGTDTQYF.

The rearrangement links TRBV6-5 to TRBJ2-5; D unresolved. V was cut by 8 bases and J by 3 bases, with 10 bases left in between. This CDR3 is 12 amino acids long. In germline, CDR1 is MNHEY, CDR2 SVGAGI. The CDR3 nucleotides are TGTGCCAGCTTTTCGGCAGAAGAGACCCAGTACTTC. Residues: CASFSAEETQYF.

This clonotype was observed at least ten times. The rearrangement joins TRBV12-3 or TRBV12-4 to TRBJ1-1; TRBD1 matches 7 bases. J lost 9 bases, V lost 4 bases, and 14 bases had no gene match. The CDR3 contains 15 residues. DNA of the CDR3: TGTGCCAGCAGTTCGAATCAGGGGGTCGGGATGAAAGCTTTCTTT. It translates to CASSSNQGVGMKAFF.

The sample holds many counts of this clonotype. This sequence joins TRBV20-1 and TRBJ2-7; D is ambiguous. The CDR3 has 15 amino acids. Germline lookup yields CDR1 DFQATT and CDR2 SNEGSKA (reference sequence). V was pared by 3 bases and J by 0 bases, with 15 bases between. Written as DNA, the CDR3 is TGCAGTGCTAGCTCACAGTCATCGATCTCCTACGAGCAGTACTTC. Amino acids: CSASSQSSISYEQYF.

CDR3 bases: TGTGCCAGCAGCCAAGTTACTAGCGGGGCTCGCAATGAGCAGTTCTTC. Protein: CASSQVTSGARNEQFF. The chain joins TRBV3-1 to TRBJ2-1; 10 bases map to TRBD2. This CDR3 spans 16 amino acids. V shed 1 base, J shed 6 bases, and the junction held 6 bases outside the gene matches. The germline V gene has CDR1 LGHDT and CDR2 YNNKEL (reference sequence).

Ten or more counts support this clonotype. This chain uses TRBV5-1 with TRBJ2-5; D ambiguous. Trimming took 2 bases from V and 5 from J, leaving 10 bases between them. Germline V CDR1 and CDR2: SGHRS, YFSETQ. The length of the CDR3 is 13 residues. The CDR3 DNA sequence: TGCGCCAGCAGCTTCAGTGGTGGCGAGACCCAGTACTTC. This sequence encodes CASSFSGGETQYF.

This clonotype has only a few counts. CDR3: CASSQGLSYNEQFF. CDR3 nucleotide sequence: TGTGCCAGCAGCCAGGGACTGTCCTACAATGAGCAGTTCTTC. The J gene is TRBJ2-1, the V gene TRBV11-2; possibly TRBD2 for D (6 bases). V lost 5 bases, J lost 1 base, and 9 bases lay in between. Germline CDR1 and CDR2: SGHAT and FQNNGV. This CDR3 comprises 14 residues.

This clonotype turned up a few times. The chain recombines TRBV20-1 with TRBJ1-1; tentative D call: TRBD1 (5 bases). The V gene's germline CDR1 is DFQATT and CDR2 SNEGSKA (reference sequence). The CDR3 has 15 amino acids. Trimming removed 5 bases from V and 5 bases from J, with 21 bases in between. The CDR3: CSAPLDGGTGTEAFF. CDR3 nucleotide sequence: TGCAGTGCTCCCCTCGATGGGGGGACGGGGACTGAAGCTTTCTTT.

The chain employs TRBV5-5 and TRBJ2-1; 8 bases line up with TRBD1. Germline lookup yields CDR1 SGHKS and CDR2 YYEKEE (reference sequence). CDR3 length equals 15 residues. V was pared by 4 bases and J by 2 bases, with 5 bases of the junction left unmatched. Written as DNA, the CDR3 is TGTGCCAGCAGCGGAGGACAGGGCACCTACAATGAGCAGTTCTTC. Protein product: CASSGGQGTYNEQFF.

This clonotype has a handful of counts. The CDR3 is CASSLAGGGNYGYTF. The CDR3 region has the DNA TGCGCCAGCAGCTTGGCCGGAGGGGGGAACTATGGCTACACCTTC. This chain joins TRBV5-1 and TRBJ1-2; a weak D match, TRBD1 (6 bases). The CDR3 sequence is 15 residues long. CDR1 and CDR2 (germline): SGHRS, YFSETQ. The germline V and J ends were trimmed by 0 bases and 2 bases, with 11 bases remaining between them. The complete variable domain, with remaining parts taken from reference TRBV5-1 and TRBJ1-2, reads KAGVTQTPRYLIKTRGQQVTLSCSPISGHRSVSWYQQTPGQGLQFLFEYFSETQRNKGNFPGRFSGRQFSNSRSEMNVSTLELGDSALYLCASSLAGGGNYGYTFGSGTRLTVV.

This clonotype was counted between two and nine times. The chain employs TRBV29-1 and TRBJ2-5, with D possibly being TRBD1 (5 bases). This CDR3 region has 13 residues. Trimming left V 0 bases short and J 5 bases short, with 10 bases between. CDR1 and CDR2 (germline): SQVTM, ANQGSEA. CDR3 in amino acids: CSVEERGYETQYF. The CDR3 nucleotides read TGCAGCGTTGAAGAAAGGGGCTACGAGACCCAGTACTTC.